A single sample gave rise to the 28 T cell receptor beta chains below, sequenced in a study of blood T cells in healthy people across ages. It was with a sample-barcoded 5' primer and a J-beta primer mix that a second PCR of roughly 7 to 12 cycles was run. Each CDR3 protein gets one entry after TCRdb re-called the 5' RACE reads with MiXCR. Among about 650,000 distinct CDR3 sequences listed, 32% were seen once. Sample: blood. These TCRs come from a woman older than 75 in good health.

This clonotype was observed many times. The chain has TRBV6-5 and TRBJ1-2; weak D call: TRBD1 (5 bases). Trimming stripped 6 bases from V and 3 bases from J, with 14 bases between. From germline, CDR1 is MNHEY and CDR2 SVGAGI. This CDR3 has 14 amino acids. The CDR3 protein is CASRLGASDYGYTF. The CDR3 bases are TGTGCCAGCAGGCTCGGGGCCTCGGACTATGGCTACACCTTC.

This clonotype appeared many times. This sequence joins TRBV7-9 and TRBJ1-2; the D gene is possibly TRBD1 (5 bases). Trimming cost V 3 bases and J 4 bases, with 12 bases left between them. Germline CDR1 reads SEHNR; CDR2 reads FQNEAQ (reference sequence). This CDR3 spans 14 amino acids. Here the CDR3 reads CASSLPTGLYGYTF. CDR3 in DNA: TGTGCCAGCAGCTTGCCAACGGGGCTCTATGGCTACACCTTC.

A note on this clonotype: With a much larger clone just one base away, this may be a read error. The chain has TRBV27 and TRBJ2-1; 10 nucleotides align to TRBD2. The DNA end is a closer match to TRBJ2-7, so the J assignment may be wrong. The CDR3 is 17 amino acids. Germline CDR1 reads MNHEY; CDR2 reads SMNVEV (reference sequence). CDR3 region: CASSLNSLAGDYNEQYF. The CDR3 DNA sequence: TGTGCCAGCAGTTTAAATAGTCTAGCGGGGGACTACAATGAGCAGTACTTC.

This clonotype was detected ten times or more. The rearrangement links TRBV7-9 to TRBJ2-5, with 8 bases aligning to TRBD1. Losses at the gene ends were 5 bases for V and 11 bases for J; bases not matched to a gene: 16. There are 15 residues in the CDR3. Looked up from germline, CDR1 is SEHNR and CDR2 is FQNEAQ (reference sequence). The chain's CDR3 is CASSPPDRVSGEQYF. The CDR3, as DNA: TGTGCCAGCAGCCCTCCGGACAGGGTATCTGGGGAGCAGTACTTC.

The sample holds many counts of this clonotype. The chain joins TRBV30 to TRBJ2-5, with 9 bases lining up with TRBD1. CDR3 size: 13 residues. The trim removed 7 bases at V and 1 base at J, leaving 4 bases unmatched. The germline CDR1 and CDR2 sequences are GTSNPN and SVGIG (reference sequence). The CDR3 reads CASDRGRQETQYF. CDR3 coding DNA: TGTGCCTCGGACAGGGGACGCCAAGAGACCCAGTACTTC.

This clonotype was seen ten or more times. Compared with germline, one end of the junction differs, possibly owing to a read error. V is TRBV7-7 and J is TRBJ2-3; D perhaps matches TRBD2 (6 bases). This CDR3 spans 15 amino acids. The germline V gene encodes CDR1 SSHAT and CDR2 FNYEAQ (reference sequence). CDR3 in DNA: TGTGCTAGCAGCTTCGGCCGGGAGTCGTCGGATACGCAGTATTTT. This codes for CASSFGRESSDTQYF.

The sample holds many counts of this clonotype. The chain combines TRBV20-1 with TRBJ2-1; TRBD1 agrees at 8 bases. Germline CDR1 and CDR2: DFQATT and SNEGSKA (reference sequence). There are 14 residues in the CDR3. The V gene end was trimmed by 5 bases and the J gene end by 3 bases; junction bases not matched to a gene: 6. Here the CDR3 DNA reads TGCAGTGCTCTAGGACAGGGAGACTACAATGAGCAGTTCTTC. This codes for CSALGQGDYNEQFF.

The sample holds a few counts of this clonotype. The chain combines TRBV20-1 with TRBJ1-2, with D possibly being TRBD1 (6 bases). Germline V gene sequence: CDR1 DFQATT, CDR2 SNEGSKA (reference sequence). The length of the CDR3 is 14 residues. The V end was cut by 6 bases, the J end by 3 bases, with 17 bases between. This CDR3 reads CSAPGGGGDYGYTF. As DNA, the CDR3 is TGCAGTGCCCCGGGTGGAGGGGGTGACTATGGCTACACCTTC.

This chain links TRBV28 with TRBJ2-2; D is unresolved. This CDR3 contains 13 residues. Trimming left V 8 bases short and J 3 bases short, with 10 bases between. Germline-derived CDR1 and CDR2 are MDHEN and SYDVKM. CDR3 DNA sequence: TGTGCCAGCGGCCTGGGGTACACCGGGGAGCTGTTTTTT. It codes for CASGLGYTGELFF.

This clonotype was seen many times. J is TRBJ1-1 and V is TRBV20-1, with D perhaps matching TRBD1 (6 bases). CDR3 length: 14 amino acids. The V end lost 6 bases, the J end lost 0 bases, and 14 bases lay between the germline ends. Germline V lookup: CDR1 DFQATT, CDR2 SNEGSKA (reference sequence). CDR3 residues: CSADPGDVNTEAFF. The DNA for the CDR3 is TGCAGTGCGGACCCAGGGGACGTGAACACTGAAGCTTTCTTT.

This chain joins TRBV20-1 and TRBJ1-1; D remains unclear. Trimming took 3 bases from V and 3 from J, leaving 5 bases between them. Germline CDR1 is DFQATT and CDR2 is SNEGSKA (reference sequence). This CDR3 has 11 amino acids. CDR3 sequence (DNA): TGCAGTGCTAGGAAAGACACTGAAGCTTTCTTT. Its protein is CSARKDTEAFF.

This clonotype occurred many times. This rearrangement joins TRBV3-1 to TRBJ2-7; 8 bases align to TRBD1. The CDR3 is 16 amino acids. V shed 6 bases and J 5 bases; nucleotides not matched to a gene: 15. Germline V lookup: CDR1 LGHDT, CDR2 YNNKEL (reference sequence). The CDR3 is CASSSRTGRSINEQYF. CDR3 nucleotides: TGTGCCAGCAGTTCCAGGACAGGGAGGAGTATCAACGAGCAGTACTTC.

The CDR3 bases are TGTGCCAACCATACAGGGAGCTCCTACAATGAGCAGTTCTTC. This codes for CANHTGSSYNEQFF. This rearrangement joins TRBV2 to TRBJ2-1; D is perhaps TRBD1 (6 bases). This CDR3 spans 14 amino acids. Trimming shortened V by 10 bases and J by 0 bases, and 13 bases separated the two germline ends. Germline assignment: CDR1 SNHLY and CDR2 FYNNEI.

Of note for this clonotype: A much more abundant neighbour one base away suggests this may be a read error. The rearrangement joins TRBV29-1 to TRBJ1-4; TRBD1 is a possible D gene (5 bases). The CDR3 is 12 amino acids. Germline V CDR1 and CDR2: SQVTM, ANQGSEA. CDR3: CSAGSSGEKLFF. CDR3 DNA: TGCAGTGCAGGGAGCTCGGGAGAAAAACTGTTTTTT.

This clonotype was recorded a few times. The chain carries TRBV2 and TRBJ2-3, with D possibly matching TRBD2 (6 bases). V lost 3 bases, J lost 1 base, and 11 bases lay in between. This CDR3 contains 15 residues. Germline CDR1 is SNHLY and CDR2 is FYNNEI. CDR3 amino acids: CASSDIGEGTDTQYF. CDR3 bases: TGTGCCAGCAGTGATATAGGGGAGGGCACAGATACGCAGTATTTT.

This clonotype was seen only once. It may be a read error: a sequence one base away is much more abundant. The chain employs TRBV9 and TRBJ2-1; 8 bases agree with TRBD1. CDR3 length: 15 amino acids. The V gene end was trimmed by 0 bases and the J gene end by 8 bases; junction bases not matched to a gene: 7. The germline CDR1 and CDR2 sequences are SGDLS and YYNGEE. The CDR3 reads CASSVALRTGYEQFF. The CDR3 DNA follows: TGTGCCAGCAGCGTAGCTCTGAGGACAGGGTATGAGCAGTTCTTC.

The chain carries TRBV6-2 or TRBV6-3 and TRBJ2-7; perhaps D is TRBD1 or TRBD2 (5 bases each). From germline, CDR1 is MNHEY and CDR2 SVGEGT. The ends were cut back, 6 bases at V and 6 bases at J, with 21 bases in the middle. The CDR3 contains 15 residues. CDR3 in DNA: TGTGCCAGCAGCAGGGCTAGCTGGGCCCTAGGCGAGCAGTACTTC. Translating gives CASSRASWALGEQYF.

This clonotype has more than one count but fewer than ten. The chain has TRBV27 and TRBJ2-2; 10 bases fit TRBD2. The CDR3 has 17 amino acids. The ends lost 3 bases at V and 2 bases at J; junction bases unmatched: 6. Germline loops: CDR1 MNHEY, CDR2 SMNVEV (reference sequence). CDR3 sequence (DNA): TGTGCCAGCAGTTTTTCCCTAGCGGGGGTAAACACCGGGGAGCTGTTTTTT. Protein product: CASSFSLAGVNTGELFF.

The rearrangement links TRBV19 to TRBJ1-2; D ambiguous. Trimming removed 5 bases from V and 5 bases from J, with 15 bases in between. CDR1 is LNHDA and CDR2 is SQIVND in the germline V gene (reference sequence). This CDR3 has 14 residues. The CDR3 sequence: CASSPRRTLYGYTF. The CDR3 region has the DNA TGTGCCAGTAGTCCGCGAAGGACCCTATATGGCTACACCTTC.

This clonotype was counted at least ten times. Written as DNA, the CDR3 is TGCGCCAGCAGCCAGGGCCTCAAGGGCATTCAGTACTTC. Translation: CASSQGLKGIQYF. The V gene is TRBV5-1, the J gene TRBJ2-4; weak D call: TRBD1 (5 bases). V lost 4 bases and J 9 bases, leaving 14 bases between the germline ends. The CDR3 is 13 residues long. Germline assignment: CDR1 SGHRS and CDR2 YFSETQ.

The chain links TRBV30 to TRBJ1-2; D might be TRBD1 (5 bases). The V gene's germline CDR1 is GTSNPN and CDR2 SVGIG (reference sequence). V lost 2 bases, J lost 8 bases, and 9 bases lay in between. The CDR3 runs to 11 residues. The CDR3 spells CAWSSGTGYTF. As DNA, the CDR3 is TGTGCCTGGAGTTCCGGGACCGGCTACACCTTC.

This clonotype was observed many times. The rearrangement joins TRBV27 to TRBJ2-4; 10 positions match TRBD1. Germline CDR1 reads MNHEY; CDR2 reads SMNVEV (reference sequence). Trimming cost V 4 bases and J 4 bases; bases outside gene matches: 16. The CDR3 is made up of 19 amino acids. CDR3 sequence: CASSSRDRGLAGLKNIQYF. The DNA for the CDR3 is TGTGCCAGCAGTTCCCGAGACAGGGGGCTCGCAGGGTTAAAAAACATTCAGTACTTC.

There are many counts of this clonotype. The rearrangement uses TRBV20-1 and TRBJ1-6; maybe TRBD1 (6 bases). Germline values: CDR1 DFQATT, CDR2 SNEGSKA (reference sequence). This CDR3 has 14 residues. V lost 3 bases and J lost 5, with 11 bases in between. The CDR3 nucleotides are TGCAGTGCTAGGGGCCAGGGGCATAATTCACCCCTCCACTTT. Protein product: CSARGQGHNSPLHF.

This clonotype was counted only a few times. The chain recombines TRBV30 with TRBJ1-1; a possible D gene is TRBD1 (5 bases). The CDR3 has 13 residues. Germline assignment: CDR1 GTSNPN and CDR2 SVGIG (reference sequence). The ends were cut back, 2 bases at V and 6 bases at J, with 13 bases in the middle. As DNA, the CDR3 is TGTGCCTGGAGTTCGGGGGATCAGGCTGAAGCTTTCTTT. It encodes CAWSSGDQAEAFF. Variable domain in full (rest from reference TRBV30 and TRBJ1-1): SQTIHQWPATLVQPVGSPLSLECTVEGTSNPNLYWYRQAAGRGLQLLFYSVGIGQISSEVPQNLSASRPQDRQFILSSKKLLLSDSGFYLCAWSSGDQAEAFFGQGTRLTVV.

The V gene is TRBV7-2, the J gene TRBJ2-7; no firm D call. This CDR3 is built from 15 residues. Trimming stripped 4 bases from V and 0 bases from J, with 13 bases between. Germline V lookup: CDR1 SGHTA, CDR2 FQGNSA. CDR3 protein: CASSSGPPASYEQYF. The CDR3 DNA reads as TGTGCCAGCAGCTCGGGCCCCCCGGCCTCCTACGAGCAGTACTTC.

This clonotype was counted many times. The chain has TRBV6-5 and TRBJ1-5, with D unclear. The V end lost 2 bases, the J end lost 4 bases, and 9 bases lay between the germline ends. This CDR3 comprises 14 residues. Germline CDR1 MNHEY, CDR2 SVGAGI. The CDR3 protein is CASSYDQRNQPQHF. The CDR3 bases are TGTGCCAGCAGTTACGATCAGAGGAATCAGCCCCAGCATTTT.

This chain joins TRBV20-1 and TRBJ2-1; 8 nucleotides match TRBD2. The V and J ends lost 6 bases and 7 bases, in that order; junction bases with no gene match: 17. The CDR3 has 16 amino acids. The germline V gene has CDR1 DFQATT and CDR2 SNEGSKA (reference sequence). CDR3 bases: TGCAGTGCCCAAAACCCCCAAGGACTAGCATGGAATGAGCAGTTCTTC. It codes for CSAQNPQGLAWNEQFF.

This clonotype was seen ten or more times. The chain uses TRBV5-1 and TRBJ2-7; D is uncertain. Germline-derived CDR1 and CDR2 are SGHRS and YFSETQ. Trimming cost V 3 bases and J 7 bases, with 14 bases left between them. CDR3 length: 13 residues. This chain's CDR3 is CASSSVLIGEQYF. In DNA form, the CDR3 reads TGCGCCAGCAGCTCGGTACTAATTGGGGAGCAGTACTTC.